The clone carrying this TCR beta chain has at least ten counts. No antigen is known for it. J gave up 1 base and V 5 bases, and 8 bases lay outside the gene matches. The CDR3 loop spans 15 amino acids. CDR1 SGHDN and CDR2 FVKESK come from the germline V gene. This record belongs to a study of T cells in Graves' hyperthyroidism and ophthalmopathy. Study-level information: The blood sample was taken at first diagnosis, before treatment began. General observations from the study: Among clonotypes expanded in thyroid above 0.001, most were also found in blood.

The source material, RNA transcripts, was used to amplify TCR beta CDR3 regions. Carried out on the TCR CDR3, a first-round RT-PCR used the HTBI primer set. TCRdb redid the calling of the multiplex PCR reads with MiXCR, one entry per CDR3 protein. The sample contains around 600,000 distinct CDR3 sequences, roughly 15% of which appear only once. This clonotype was obtained from a woman aged 50 to 60 with Graves' ophthalmopathy. The specimen sequenced was blood. This chain joins TRBV14 and TRBJ2-7, with TRBD2 matching 7 bases. The CDR3 sequence: CASSNTGTTSYEQYF. DNA of the CDR3: TGTGCCAGCAGCAATACCGGGACTACTTCCTACGAGCAGTACTTC. Full variable domain (rest looked up from reference TRBV14 and TRBJ2-7): EAGVTQFPSHSVIEKGQTVTLRCDPISGHDNLYWYRRVMGKEIKFLLHFVKESKQDESGMPNNRFLAERTGGTYSTLKVQPAELEDSGVYFCASSNTGTTSYEQYFGPGTRLTVT.